This T cell receptor (beta chain) was identified in a study of cytomegalovirus exposure and HLA in healthy donors. Overall study results and limits: Some public TCRs appeared in many individuals, while most sequences were rare. The analysis excluded some indistinguishable V segments, including TRBV6-2 and TRBV6-3. As immune exposure information, only CMV serostatus was available. Associated with cytomegalovirus, according to the listing, were about 160 TCR beta chains.

A multiplex PCR was run with 60 Vbeta primers and 13 Jbeta primers. Repertoires were generated with immunoSEQ multiplex PCR, while TCRdb's copy carries only in-frame clones and drops some. The sample carries approximately 240,000 clones, around 89% recorded once. Comment on this clone: The antigen is undetermined.

The CDR3 loop spans 13 amino acids. The germline gives CDR1 LNHDA, CDR2 SQIVND (reference sequence). V was pared by 6 bases and J by 5 bases, with 3 bases of the junction left unmatched. The receptor's source is a woman between 18 and 29 years old in good health and CMV-seronegative. V is TRBV19 and J is TRBJ2-1; TRBD1 aligns across 8 bases. Sequenced material: PBMCs. The CDR3 protein is CASRQTGDNEQFF. The CDR3 DNA reads as TGTGCCAGTAGACAGACAGGGGACAATGAGCAGTTCTTC. Combining the CDR3 with reference TRBV19 and TRBJ2-1 gives the whole variable domain DGGITQSPKYLFRKEGQNVTLSCEQNLNHDAMYWYRQDPGQGLRLIYYSQIVNDFQKGDIAEGYSVSREKKESFPLTVTSAQKNPTAFYLCASRQTGDNEQFFGPGTRLTVL.